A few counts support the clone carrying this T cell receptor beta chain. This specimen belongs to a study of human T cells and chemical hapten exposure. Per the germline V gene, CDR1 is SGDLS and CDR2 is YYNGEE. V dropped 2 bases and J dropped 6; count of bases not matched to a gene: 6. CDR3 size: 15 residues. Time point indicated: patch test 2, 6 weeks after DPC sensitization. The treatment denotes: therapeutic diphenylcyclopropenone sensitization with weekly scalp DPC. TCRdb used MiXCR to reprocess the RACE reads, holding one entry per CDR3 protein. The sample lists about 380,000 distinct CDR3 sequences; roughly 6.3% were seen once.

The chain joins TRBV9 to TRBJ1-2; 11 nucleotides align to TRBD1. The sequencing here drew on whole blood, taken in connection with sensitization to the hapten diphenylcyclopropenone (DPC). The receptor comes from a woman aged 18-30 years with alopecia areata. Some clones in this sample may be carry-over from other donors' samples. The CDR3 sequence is CASSVTGQGADGYTF. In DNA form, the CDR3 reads TGTGCCAGCAGCGTTACCGGACAGGGGGCGGATGGCTACACCTTC. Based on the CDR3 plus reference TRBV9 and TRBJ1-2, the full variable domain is DSGVTQTPKHLITATGQRVTLRCSPRSGDLSVYWYQQSLDQGLQFLIQYYNGEERAKGNILERFSAQQFPDLHSELNLSSLELGDSALYFCASSVTGQGADGYTFGSGTRLTVV.